These 21 T cell receptor beta chains were sequenced from one sample in a study of blood T cells in healthy people across ages. Combining a sample-barcoded 5' primer with a J-beta primer mix, a second PCR ran for about 7 to 12 cycles. TCRdb used MiXCR to reprocess the 5' RACE reads, holding one entry per CDR3 protein. Among 1.5 million to 2 million distinct CDR3 sequences, 30% to 35% were seen once, and the ten largest hold 11%. Sequenced sample: blood. These receptors all stem from a woman under 40 in good health.

This rearrangement joins TRBV19 to TRBJ2-5; TRBD2 matches at 10 bases. The last part of the DNA fits TRBJ2-7 better; the J call may be wrong. The CDR3 extends over 13 amino acids. The germline V gene has CDR1 LNHDA and CDR2 SQIVND (reference sequence). In DNA, the CDR3 is TGTGCCAGTTCTAGCGGGAGAACGAACGAGCAGTACTTC. Translation: CASSSGRTNEQYF.

V gene TRBV7-8 combines with J gene TRBJ2-1; D perhaps matches TRBD2 (5 bases). The V end lost 4 bases, the J end lost 5 bases, and 15 bases lay between the germline ends. Germline V gives CDR1 SGHVS, CDR2 FQNEAQ. The length of the CDR3 is 15 residues. CDR3 sequence: CASSYRIGENNEQFF. CDR3 nucleotide sequence: TGTGCCAGCAGCTATAGAATCGGGGAGAACAATGAGCAGTTCTTC.

This clonotype was recorded many times. CDR3 nucleotide sequence: TGTGCCAGCATCCACCTAGCCGGGAACGAGCAGTACTTC. Protein sequence: CASIHLAGNEQYF. The chain combines TRBV7-9 with TRBJ2-7; TRBD2 might be the D (5 bases). Looked up from germline, CDR1 is SEHNR and CDR2 is FQNEAQ (reference sequence). V lost 7 bases, J lost 5 bases, and 15 bases lay in between. CDR3 size: 13 residues.

This clonotype was seen at least ten times. The chain couples TRBV12-3 or TRBV12-4 to TRBJ2-6, with 7 bases lining up with TRBD2. The CDR3 is made up of 14 amino acids. Unmatched junction bases numbered 7, after V lost 10 bases and J lost 4 bases. CDR3 region: CATRGVAGANVLTF. In nucleotides, the CDR3 is TGTGCCACCCGGGGGGTTGCCGGGGCCAACGTCCTGACTTTC.

This clonotype came up many times. The chain couples TRBV27 to TRBJ2-5; the D gene is possibly TRBD2 (5 bases). Germline V gene sequence: CDR1 MNHEY, CDR2 SMNVEV (reference sequence). The ends were cut back, 8 bases at V and 2 bases at J, with 15 bases in the middle. There are 14 residues in the CDR3. The CDR3 bases are TGTGCCAGCGCCCCGGACGGGATGCAAGAGACCCAGTACTTC. Translation gives CASAPDGMQETQYF.

This clonotype was detected a few times. The chain joins TRBV18 to TRBJ2-7; 11 bases align to TRBD1. Germline V gene lookup returns CDR1 KGHSH and CDR2 LQKENI. Trimming took 3 bases from V and 6 from J; bases not matched to a gene: 7. The CDR3 spans 15 residues. CDR3 coding DNA: TGTGCCAGCTCACCGCCGGGACAGGGGGTATTCGAGCAGTACTTC. It is translated as CASSPPGQGVFEQYF.

Of note for this clonotype: Possible read error: a much larger clone is one base away. This chain joins TRBV29-1 and TRBJ2-4, with 15 bases that match TRBD2. The assigned J gene may be wrong: the sequence end matches TRBJ2-7 better. In germline, CDR1 is SQVTM, CDR2 ANQGSEA. The CDR3 loop spans 17 amino acids. This CDR3 is CSVEDRGLAGGAYEQYF. As DNA, the CDR3 is TGCAGCGTTGAAGATCGGGGACTAGCGGGAGGAGCCTACGAGCAGTACTTC.

This clonotype was seen only a few times. V and J are TRBV29-1 and TRBJ2-5; D gene ambiguous. This CDR3 is 12 amino acids long. Trimming removed 2 bases at V and 4 bases at J, with 8 bases between. The germline V gene encodes CDR1 SQVTM and CDR2 ANQGSEA. The CDR3 bases are TGCAGCGTTGAATTAGGGCCAGAGACCCAGTACTTC. Amino acid sequence: CSVELGPETQYF.

This clonotype showed up just a few times. This chain joins TRBV6-5 and TRBJ2-5, with a possible D match to TRBD1 (6 bases). V was cut by 2 bases and J by 4 bases, with 11 bases left in between. Germline lookup yields CDR1 MNHEY and CDR2 SVGAGI. There are 14 residues in the CDR3. The CDR3, as DNA: TGTGCCAGCAGTTACCAGGGGACGGCAGAGACCCAGTACTTC. Its protein product is CASSYQGTAETQYF.

Of note for this clonotype: A much larger clone is a single base away; this may be a read error. The V gene is TRBV4-1, the J gene TRBJ2-7; the match to TRBD2 covers 12 bases. TRBJ2-5 explains the end of the DNA better; the J call may be wrong. The germline V gene encodes CDR1 MGHRA and CDR2 YSYEKL. The CDR3 runs 18 residues. For the CDR3, the DNA is TGCGTCAGCAGCTCCCGGTGGGAGACTAGCGGGGGACCCAGGACCCAGTACTTC. It codes for CVSSSRWETSGGPRTQYF.

This clonotype appeared a few times. The chain combines TRBV6-1 with TRBJ2-5; 8 positions agree with TRBD2. The CDR3 runs 16 residues. The ends lost 0 bases at V and 2 bases at J; junction bases unmatched: 5. Germline CDR1 and CDR2: MNHNS and SASEGT. CDR3 amino acids: CASSEARASGQETQYF. DNA for the CDR3: TGTGCCAGCAGTGAAGCTCGGGCTAGCGGGCAAGAGACCCAGTACTTC.

Many counts were recorded for this clonotype. V is TRBV7-3 and J is TRBJ1-5, with TRBD1 matching over 7 bases. Losses at the gene ends were 0 bases for V and 1 base for J; bases not matched to a gene: 18. Germline V lookup: CDR1 SGHTA, CDR2 FQGTGA. This CDR3 is built from 21 residues. CDR3 coding DNA: TGTGCCAGCAGCTTAACCACCTATATACCCACGCCGACAGGGAGCAATCAGCCCCAGCATTTT. This translates into CASSLTTYIPTPTGSNQPQHF.

This clonotype has just a few counts. This sequence joins TRBV6-5 and TRBJ2-2; 12 positions match TRBD1. This CDR3 region has 15 residues. Germline values: CDR1 MNHEY, CDR2 SVGAGI. The ends lost 3 bases at V and 7 bases at J; junction bases unmatched: 3. The CDR3 protein is CASSYGTGGSGELFF. The CDR3 DNA is TGTGCCAGCAGTTATGGGACAGGGGGCAGCGGGGAGCTGTTTTTT.

This clonotype came up a few times. The chain employs TRBV24-1 and TRBJ2-5; 10 bases fit TRBD2. J lost 5 bases, V lost 1 base, and 6 bases had no gene match. Germline V CDR1 and CDR2: KGHDR, SFDVKD. This CDR3 is 16 amino acids long. CDR3 region: CATSDFKREGRETQYF. CDR3 bases: TGTGCCACCAGTGATTTTAAGCGGGAGGGCCGGGAGACCCAGTACTTC.

V gene TRBV12-3 or TRBV12-4 combines with J gene TRBJ2-3; 11 bases align to TRBD2. The V gene end was trimmed by 5 bases and the J gene end by 10 bases; junction bases not matched to a gene: 20. The CDR3 runs to 18 residues. The DNA of the CDR3 is TGTGCCAGCAGTGCTTCACGAACAACTAGCGGGAGCGGGGATGCGCAGTATTTT. Encoded protein: CASSASRTTSGSGDAQYF.

The gene calls are TRBV19 and TRBJ1-5; 7 bases are a match to TRBD1. CDR1 and CDR2 (germline): LNHDA, SQIVND (reference sequence). V lost 5 bases to trimming and J lost 6 bases; unmatched junction nucleotides: 13. This CDR3 comprises 16 residues. The CDR3 protein is CASSPGRGQGVQPQHF. Written as DNA, the CDR3 is TGTGCCAGTAGTCCCGGGAGGGGGCAGGGGGTTCAGCCCCAGCATTTT.

This clonotype was detected only a few times. The J gene is TRBJ2-3, the V gene TRBV7-7; TRBD2 matches at 13 bases. After removal of 5 bases from V and 7 bases from J, the junction contained 6 bases not matched to a gene. This CDR3 region has 15 residues. CDR1 is SSHAT and CDR2 is FNYEAQ in the germline V gene (reference sequence). Written as DNA, the CDR3 is TGTGCCAGCAGCCCACTAGCGGGAGGGCCATATACGCAGTATTTT. It specifies CASSPLAGGPYTQYF.

This clonotype turned up a few times. The junction and the germline gene differ at one end; a read error may be behind it. The V gene is TRBV5-1, the J gene TRBJ2-7; the match to TRBD2 covers 11 bases. Germline CDR1 is SGHRS and CDR2 is YFSETQ. This CDR3 is 15 amino acids long. The CDR3 region is CASRLGLAGPYEQYF. The CDR3 coding sequence is TGCGCCAGCCGCTTAGGACTAGCGGGTCCCTACGAGCAGTACTTC.

V and J are TRBV18 and TRBJ1-1, with no clear D. CDR1 KGHSH and CDR2 LQKENI come from the germline V gene. The CDR3 contains 14 residues. V shed 1 base and J shed 3 bases, with 9 bases lying between them. CDR3 sequence (DNA): TGTGCCAGCTCACCACAATCGGAGGACACTGAAGCTTTCTTT. It codes for CASSPQSEDTEAFF.

The gene calls are TRBV5-1 and TRBJ1-2; 8 positions agree with TRBD1. J was trimmed by 8 bases and V by 1 base; bases with no gene match: 7. The length of the CDR3 is 14 residues. Per germline, CDR1 SGHRS and CDR2 YFSETQ. The CDR3 region is CASSLTGGLEGYTF. As DNA, the CDR3 is TGCGCCAGCAGCTTGACAGGGGGTTTGGAGGGCTACACCTTC.

This clonotype was seen a handful of times. The chain carries TRBV27 and TRBJ2-3; perhaps D is TRBD1 or TRBD2 (6 bases each). There are 14 residues in the CDR3. Trimming pared 5 bases from V and 5 bases from J, leaving 14 bases between. Germline CDR1 and CDR2: MNHEY and SMNVEV (reference sequence). The CDR3 region is CASSILGGRDTQYF. In nucleotides, the CDR3 is TGTGCCAGCAGTATCCTGGGGGGCAGAGATACGCAGTATTTT.